This TCR beta chain appears in the sequencing data of a study of cytomegalovirus exposure and HLA in healthy donors. Study-wide background: T cells numbering some 170 million yielded fewer than 140 million unique TCR beta sequences in an earlier analysis.

In regard to this clone: Its antigen is undetermined.

Study results and limitations: When analyzed later, a missense DCLRE1C variant was found to be linked to TCR beta V- and J-gene trimming. A later analysis reportedly found that, within productive TCRs, an Asian-associated ancestry cluster had fewer N-insertions than the mean observed across the approximately 670 donors.

60 Vbeta and 13 Jbeta primers were used in PCR. Assay used: immunoSEQ multiplex PCR; TCRdb lists only in-frame clones, some missing. The sample includes about 180,000 clones, about 77% of them seen just once. Trimming pared 7 bases from V and 9 bases from J, leaving 18 bases between. The CDR3 is 13 amino acids. Germline lookup yields CDR1 MNHEY and CDR2 SMNVEV (reference sequence). J is TRBJ1-2 and V is TRBV27; D possibly corresponds to TRBD1 (5 bases). Sequenced input: PBMCs. The sequence was obtained from a young man in good health and CMV-seronegative. The CDR3 is CASIGGVEGRYTF. DNA for the CDR3: TGTGCCAGCATCGGGGGAGTAGAAGGACGCTACACCTTC.